Shown below are 13 T cell receptor beta chains from a single sample sequenced in a study of response to subunit inactivated influenza vaccine. TCRdb re-analysed the RT-PCR reads in MiXCR, keeping a single row per CDR3 protein. The sample has under 850,000 distinct CDR3 sequences, around 18% seen once. This sample comprised PBMCs from blood, obtained more than 4 days after vaccination. The receptor set was obtained from a man in his fifties or sixties who received an inactivated influenza vaccine.

This clonotype was found a few times. CDR3 protein: CASSFGGTVYNEQFF. Here the CDR3 DNA reads TGTGCCAGCAGCTTTGGTGGGACAGTCTACAATGAGCAGTTCTTC. The chain uses TRBV7-2 and TRBJ2-1; 7 nucleotides agree with TRBD1. With V trimmed by 3 bases and J by 3 bases, 5 bases remained unmatched. CDR3 length equals 15 residues. Germline V gene lookup returns CDR1 SGHTA and CDR2 FQGNSA.

The sample holds many counts of this clonotype. The genes are TRBV7-2 and TRBJ1-5, with D hard to call. The CDR3 covers 14 residues. Germline CDR1 SGHTA, CDR2 FQGNSA. The ends were cut back, 1 base at V and 7 bases at J, with 11 bases in the middle. The DNA for the CDR3 is TGTGCCAGCAGCTTAGAACCGTTGGGGCAGCCCCAGCATTTT. Encoded protein: CASSLEPLGQPQHF.

Details on this clonotype: One end of the junction fails to match germline, which may point to a read error. This chain links TRBV20-1 with TRBJ1-6; 8 nucleotides match TRBD1. The germline V gene has CDR1 DFQATT and CDR2 SNEGSKA (reference sequence). The length of the CDR3 is 15 residues. The CDR3 coding sequence is TGCAGTGCTCCCGGACAGGGAACATCTAATTCTCCCCTCCACTTT. This gives the protein CSAPGQGTSNSPLHF.

This clonotype was seen a handful of times. The rearrangement joins TRBV4-2 to TRBJ2-2; 7 nucleotides align to TRBD2. Germline CDR1 LGHNA, CDR2 YNFKEQ. Unmatched junction bases numbered 5, after V lost 0 bases and J lost 1 base. This CDR3 spans 17 amino acids. DNA for the CDR3: TGTGCCAGCAGCCAAGAGTTTCAGCGGGGGAACACCGGGGAGCTGTTTTTT. This gives the protein CASSQEFQRGNTGELFF.

The gene calls are TRBV20-1 and TRBJ2-7; tentatively, D is TRBD1 or TRBD2 (5 bases each). Looked up from germline, CDR1 is DFQATT and CDR2 is SNEGSKA (reference sequence). The ends were cut back, 3 bases at V and 3 bases at J, with 15 bases in the middle. This CDR3 is 14 amino acids long. The CDR3 is CSASSWDGNYEQYF. As DNA, the CDR3 is TGCAGTGCTAGCTCCTGGGACGGAAACTACGAGCAGTACTTC.

V gene TRBV4-3 combines with J gene TRBJ2-7, with 9 bases identical to TRBD1. This CDR3 is built from 14 residues. V was clipped by 4 bases and J by 2 bases; unmatched bases: 3. Germline CDR1 reads LGHNA; CDR2 reads YSLEER. As DNA, the CDR3 is TGCGCCAGCAGCCGTCGGGACAGGGCCTACGAGCAGTACTTC. Its protein is CASSRRDRAYEQYF.

This clonotype was observed a few times. J is TRBJ2-1 and V is TRBV5-1; TRBD2 matches at 10 bases. CDR1 SGHRS and CDR2 YFSETQ come from the germline V gene. J lost 4 bases, V lost 2 bases, and 9 bases had no gene match. The CDR3 has 17 residues. In DNA, the CDR3 is TGCGCCAGCAGCTTCGGGCTAGCGGGAGTCGGTTACAATGAGCAGTTCTTC. Translation: CASSFGLAGVGYNEQFF.

The CDR3 bases are TGTGCCAGCAGCTTAGCCGCCTTATCCTCTGGGGCCAACGTCCTGACTTTC. Protein: CASSLAALSSGANVLTF. This sequence joins TRBV11-2 and TRBJ2-6, with D unclear. This CDR3 contains 17 residues. Trimming pared 1 base from V and 0 bases from J, leaving 10 bases between. Germline V gene lookup returns CDR1 SGHAT and CDR2 FQNNGV.

This sequence joins TRBV30 and TRBJ2-7, with 10 bases identical to TRBD2. Germline CDR1 is GTSNPN and CDR2 is SVGIG (reference sequence). The CDR3 extends over 17 amino acids. Losses at the gene ends were 0 bases for V and 0 bases for J; bases not matched to a gene: 8. CDR3 amino acids: CAWSVLASGSFSYEQYF. As DNA, the CDR3 is TGTGCCTGGAGTGTACTAGCTAGCGGGAGTTTCTCCTACGAGCAGTACTTC.

This clonotype has just a few counts. This sequence joins TRBV7-9 and TRBJ1-1; D remains unclear. Germline-derived CDR1 and CDR2 are SEHNR and FQNEAQ (reference sequence). Between the trimmed V and J ends, which lost 1 base and 6 bases, there was a span of 6 bases. The CDR3 covers 12 residues. Here the CDR3 reads CASSLEGAEAFF. In DNA form, the CDR3 reads TGTGCCAGCAGCTTAGAGGGCGCTGAAGCTTTCTTT.

This chain links TRBV7-2 with TRBJ2-3, with D uncertain. V was trimmed by 5 bases and J by 0 bases, leaving 12 bases between them. Germline lookup yields CDR1 SGHTA and CDR2 FQGNSA. The length of the CDR3 is 15 residues. The CDR3 region is CASSPLGISTDTQYF. In DNA form, the CDR3 reads TGTGCCAGCAGCCCCCTAGGAATTAGCACAGATACGCAGTATTTT.

The chain links TRBV15 to TRBJ1-2; tentative D call: TRBD1 (5 bases). V was pared by 0 bases and J by 4 bases, with 18 bases between. The CDR3 runs 17 residues. Germline V gives CDR1 LNHNV, CDR2 YYDKDF (reference sequence). CDR3: CATSRDGNPGVGYGYTF. The CDR3 DNA reads TGTGCCACCAGCAGAGATGGGAACCCGGGGGTAGGCTATGGCTACACCTTC.

The rearrangement uses TRBV5-4 and TRBJ2-7, with 7 positions matching TRBD1. V shed 4 bases, J shed 1 base, and the junction held 5 bases outside the gene matches. The CDR3 runs to 14 residues. The V gene's germline CDR1 is SGHNT and CDR2 YYREEE (reference sequence). This CDR3 reads CASSPWTGSYEQYF. CDR3 sequence (DNA): TGTGCCAGCAGCCCTTGGACAGGATCCTACGAGCAGTACTTC.